This T cell receptor beta chain was identified in a study of a mutant IDH1 vaccine in newly diagnosed glioma. Described time point: week 5, during vaccination. Each dose delivered 300 ug of mutant IDH1 20-mer peptide subcutaneously with imiquimod. About this clone: Its target is not known.

Sequencing used immunoSEQ multiplex PCR; TCRdb keeps in-frame clones, though not all of them. The data contain 40,000 or so clones, approximately 80% of them singletons. Germline CDR1 reads SGHVS; CDR2 reads FQNEAQ. The CDR3 has 15 amino acids. Trimming shortened V by 1 base and J by 4 bases, and 8 bases separated the two germline ends. The receptor comes from a man in his forties with glioma. This sequence joins TRBV7-8 and TRBJ1-6; D is uncertain. The sequencing used PBMCs, collected from a glioma patient whose treatment included an IDH1 peptide vaccine. The CDR3 reads CASSLGGSYNSPLHF. CDR3 nucleotides: TGTGCCAGCAGCTTAGGAGGATCGTATAATTCACCCCTCCACTTT.